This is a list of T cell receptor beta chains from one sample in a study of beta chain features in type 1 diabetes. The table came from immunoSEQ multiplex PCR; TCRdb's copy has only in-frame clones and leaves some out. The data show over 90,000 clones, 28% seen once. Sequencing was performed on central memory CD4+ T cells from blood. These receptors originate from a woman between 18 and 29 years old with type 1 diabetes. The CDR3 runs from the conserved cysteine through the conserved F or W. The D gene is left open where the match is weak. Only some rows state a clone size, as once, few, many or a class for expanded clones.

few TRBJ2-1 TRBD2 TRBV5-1 TGCGCCAGCAGCTTGGGGTTGATCCGGGAGGGCCCGGGAAATGAGCAGTTCTTC CASSLGLIREGPGNEQFF
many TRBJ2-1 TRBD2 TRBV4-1 TGCGCCAGCAGCCCCCTAGGCCTAGCGGGCCGAAGCTCCTACAATGAGCAGTTCTTC CASSPLGLAGRSSYNEQFF
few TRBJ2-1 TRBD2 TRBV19 TGTGCCAGCTCGAGGACTAGCGGCTTCTCCTACAATGAGCAGTTCTTC CASSRTSGFSYNEQFF
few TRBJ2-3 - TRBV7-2 TGTGCCAGCAGCTTAAACAATCAGGATACGCAGTATTTT CASSLNNQDTQYF
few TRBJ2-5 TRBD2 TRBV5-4 TGTGCCAGCAGCTTGGGTGCTAGCGGGAGGGAGACCCAGTACTTC CASSLGASGRETQYF
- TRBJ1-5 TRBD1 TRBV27 TGTGCCAGCAGTTTAGGACAGGGACGCAATCAGCCCCAGCATTTT CASSLGQGRNQPQHF
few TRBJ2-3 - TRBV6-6 TGTGCCAGCAGCCTCTCCTGGAGGGGAACAGATACGCAGTATTTT CASSLSWRGTDTQYF
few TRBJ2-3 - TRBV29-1 TGCAGCGTTGAAGTCGGGGGAGTCGGAGATACGCAGTATTTT CSVEVGGVGDTQYF
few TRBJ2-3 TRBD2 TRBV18 TGTGCCAGCTCACCGCTTCGAGCGGGAGTCTCAGATACGCAGTATTTT CASSPLRAGVSDTQYF
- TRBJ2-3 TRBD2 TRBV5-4 TGTGCCAGCAGGAGACTAGCGGGTCTCACAGATACGCAGTATTTT CASRRLAGLTDTQYF
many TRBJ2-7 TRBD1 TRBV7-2 TGTGCCAGCAGCCCCGGACAGGGTCCTGAAGAGCAGTACTTC CASSPGQGPEEQYF
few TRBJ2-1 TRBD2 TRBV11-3 TGTGCCAGCAGCCGTATAGCGGGAAAAACCTACAATGAGCAGTTCTTC CASSRIAGKTYNEQFF
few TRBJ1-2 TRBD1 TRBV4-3 TGCGCCAGCAGCCAAGATATCAGGGGGAGCTATGGCTACACCTTC CASSQDIRGSYGYTF
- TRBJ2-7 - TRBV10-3 TGTGCCATCAGTGAGTCGACATTCGGCCCCTTCTACGAGCAGTACTTC CAISESTFGPFYEQYF
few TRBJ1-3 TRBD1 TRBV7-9 TGTGCCAGCAGCTTAGGACAGGGGCATGATGGAAACACCATATATTTT CASSLGQGHDGNTIYF
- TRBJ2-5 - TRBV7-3 TGTGCCAGCAGCTCGACAGGTGGGGTGGAGACCCAGTACTTC CASSSTGGVETQYF
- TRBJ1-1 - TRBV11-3 TGTGCCAGCAGCTTATACCAGGTGAACCCGGCTTTCTTT CASSLYQVNPAFF
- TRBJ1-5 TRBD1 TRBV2 TGTGCCAGCAGCTGGACAGGGGGGAATCAGCCCCAGCATTTT CASSWTGGNQPQHF
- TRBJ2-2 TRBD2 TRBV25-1 TGTGCCAGCTCGGAAGCGGGAGTACGGAACACCGGGGAGCTGTTTTTT CASSEAGVRNTGELFF
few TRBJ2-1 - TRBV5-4 TGTGCCAGCAGCTTGGAGGGGTTATACAATGAGCAGTTCTTC CASSLEGLYNEQFF
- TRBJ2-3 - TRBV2 TGTGCCAGCAGCGGCAGGCCTAGCACAGATACGCAGTATTTT CASSGRPSTDTQYF
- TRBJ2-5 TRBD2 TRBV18 TGTGCCAGCTCACCACCTCGACTAGCGGGAACGGAGACCCAGTACTTC CASSPPRLAGTETQYF
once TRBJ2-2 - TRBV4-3 TGCGCCAGCAGCCACTCCCTAGGGGCCGGGGAGCTGTTTTTT CASSHSLGAGELFF
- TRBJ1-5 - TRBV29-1 TGCAGCGTGGGGGAGGGGGGAAACCAGCCCCAGCATTTT CSVGEGGNQPQHF
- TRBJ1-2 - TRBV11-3 TGTGCCAGCAGCGTAGGGGCGTCGTATGGCTACACCTTC CASSVGASYGYTF
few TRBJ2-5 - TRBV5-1 TGCGCCAGCAGTCGGAAAAGCGGAAACCAAGAGACCCAGTACTTC CASSRKSGNQETQYF
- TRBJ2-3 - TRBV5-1 TGCGCCAGCAGTCGGTCGACTGGATTCACAGATACGCAGTATTTT CASSRSTGFTDTQYF
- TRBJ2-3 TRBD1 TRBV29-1 TGCAGCGTCCCACATACAGGGGGCCGGGGCACAGATACGCAGTATTTT CSVPHTGGRGTDTQYF
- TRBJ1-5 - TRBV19 TGTGCCAGTAGTATAGATAGAGGCGGGAATAGCAATCAGCCCCAGCATTTT CASSIDRGGNSNQPQHF
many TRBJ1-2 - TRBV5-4 TGTGCCAGCAGCTTGCGTTCGGGAAAGGTCAACTATGGCTACACCTTC CASSLRSGKVNYGYTF
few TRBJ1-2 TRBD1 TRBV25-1 TGTGCCAGCAGTTCGGGGGACAGCAATAACTATGGCTACACCTTC CASSSGDSNNYGYTF
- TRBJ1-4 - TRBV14 TGTGCCAGCAGCCAAGTAAATACGGATGAAAAACTGTTTTTT CASSQVNTDEKLFF
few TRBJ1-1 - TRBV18 TGTGCCAGCTCACCAGGACAGACCCAAGGAAACACTGAAGCTTTCTTT CASSPGQTQGNTEAFF